This record concerns one T cell receptor beta chain sequence. The sample is drawn from a study of blood T cell repertoires in COVID-19. Germline V gene sequence: CDR1 MNHEY, CDR2 SVGAGI. Trimming stripped 4 bases from V and 14 bases from J, with 24 bases between. There are 16 residues in the CDR3. Sequencing was performed with immunoSEQ multiplex PCR; in TCRdb, only in-frame clones are kept and a portion is missing. The table records 250,000 or so clones, around 90% of them present only once. What was sequenced was PBMCs or T cells enriched from blood (not recorded which). The chain has TRBV6-5 and TRBJ1-6; D may be TRBD1 (6 bases). This clonotype originated in a woman between 40 and 55 years old who had been exposed to COVID-19. CDR3 sequence reads: CASSSPITQGLVSLHF. In nucleotides, the CDR3 is TGTGCCAGCAGTTCTCCAATCACACAGGGTTTAGTGTCCCTCCACTTT.